The source of this T cell receptor (beta chain) is a study of blood T cell repertoires in COVID-19. V was shortened by 5 bases and J by 3 bases, with 8 bases between the two germline ends. Germline V gives CDR1 PRHDT, CDR2 FYEKMQ (reference sequence). The length of the CDR3 is 12 residues. As processed by the authors: Reference gene primer amplification gave nucleated cell count estimates. Measured with immunoSEQ multiplex PCR; TCRdb has only the in-frame clones, and not every one. D and trimming were read from the DNA, whereas the V and J calls and clone size are those reported in that table. The sample shows 200,000 to 250,000 clones, 83% of them seen only once. For this clone: Within the sample, other DNA sequences also encode this same CDR3.

The sequence came from a human donor in a cohort sampled during active COVID-19. The chain uses TRBV13 and TRBJ2-7, with D possibly TRBD1 on 5 matching bases. The source material was peripheral blood. This CDR3 is CASSRQGYEQYF. The DNA for the CDR3 is TGTGCCAGCAGCCGCCAGGGCTACGAGCAGTACTTC.